This T cell receptor beta chain came from a study of tumor-infiltrating lymphocytes in primary liver carcinoma. Blood RNA originated from unsorted whole blood, with germline DNA additionally extracted. TCR beta cDNA was reverse-transcribed from about 500 ng of total RNA. The reaction used a constant-region primer and ProtoScript II reverse transcriptase. Three nested multiplex PCR rounds, a slightly modified ARM-PCR method, built the TCR beta libraries. TCRdb re-derived calls from the multiplex PCR reads in MiXCR, one entry per CDR3 protein. The sample holds 300,000 to 400,000 distinct CDR3 sequences, around 60% seen once. There are many counts of this clonotype. Sequencing was done on a sample of peripheral blood. The TCR was taken from a man between 35 and 55 years old with primary liver carcinoma and hepatitis B virus infection.

The chain's CDR3 is CASSQDSRGRTDTQYF. CDR3 DNA sequence: TGCGCCAGCAGCCAAGATTCCCGGGGGAGGACAGATACGCAGTATTTT. The rearrangement joins TRBV4-3 to TRBJ2-3; D is perhaps TRBD2 (6 bases). Trimming shortened V by 0 bases and J by 3 bases, and 13 bases separated the two germline ends. CDR1 is LGHNA, CDR2 YSLEER, per germline. The CDR3 is 16 amino acids.